Here is one T cell receptor beta chain with its context. What it recognizes is unknown. Second doses that came at about 4 or about 12 weeks were put together. These data come from a study of T cell responses to AZD1222 COVID-19 vaccine. Study results and limitations: Among vaccine-associated CD4 TCRs, coverage spanned spike, with dominance at 160-218 and 743-854.

The CDR3 covers 14 residues. V was pared by 0 bases and J by 4 bases, with 9 bases between. The germline gives CDR1 SGHVS, CDR2 FQNEAQ. Assay: immunoSEQ multiplex PCR; the TCRdb copy retains only in-frame clones and omits some. The top ten clones hold around 3% of a sample with 130,000 or so clones, 86% of them seen once. The origin of this receptor is an adult who received the AZD1222 COVID-19 vaccine. The source material was peripheral blood, sampled 28 days after the second AZD1222 dose. This rearrangement joins TRBV7-8 to TRBJ1-2, with D hard to call. CDR3 sequence (DNA): TGTGCCAGCAGCTTAGCTCCCCGGTTCTATGGCTACACCTTC. Protein product: CASSLAPRFYGYTF.